This TCR beta chain was documented in a study of blood T cell repertoires in COVID-19. The assay was immunoSEQ multiplex PCR, and TCRdb's table has in-frame clones only and misses some. The table shows about 59,000 clones, with 90% to 95% occurring only once. Germline V gene lookup returns CDR1 GTSNPN and CDR2 SVGIG (reference sequence). J lost 6 bases, V lost 7 bases, and 2 bases had no gene match. The CDR3 loop spans 10 amino acids. Sequenced sample: peripheral blood. The rearrangement joins TRBV30 to TRBJ1-1; TRBD1 agrees at 7 bases. The TCR sequence derives from a human donor in a cohort sampled during active COVID-19. The CDR3 coding sequence is TGTGCCTCGACAGGGCCTGAAGCTTTCTTT. Amino acid sequence: CASTGPEAFF.